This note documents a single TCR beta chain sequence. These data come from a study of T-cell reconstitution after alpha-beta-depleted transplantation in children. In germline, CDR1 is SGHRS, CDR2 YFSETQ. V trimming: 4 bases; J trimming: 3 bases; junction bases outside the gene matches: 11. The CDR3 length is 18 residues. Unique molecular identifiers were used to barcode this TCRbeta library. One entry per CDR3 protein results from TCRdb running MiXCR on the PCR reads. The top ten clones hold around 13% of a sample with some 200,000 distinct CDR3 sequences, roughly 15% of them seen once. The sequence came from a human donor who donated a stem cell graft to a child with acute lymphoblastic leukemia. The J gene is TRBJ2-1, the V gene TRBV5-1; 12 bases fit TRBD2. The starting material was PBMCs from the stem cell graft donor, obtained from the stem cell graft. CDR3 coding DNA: TGCGCCAGCAGCGCCCTCCCCACTAGCGGGAGGATCTACAATGAGCAGTTCTTC. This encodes CASSALPTSGRIYNEQFF. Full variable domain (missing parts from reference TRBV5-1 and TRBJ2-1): KAGVTQTPRYLIKTRGQQVTLSCSPISGHRSVSWYQQTPGQGLQFLFEYFSETQRNKGNFPGRFSGRQFSNSRSEMNVSTLELGDSALYLCASSALPTSGRIYNEQFFGPGTRLTVL.